Listed below are T cell receptor beta chains from one sample, sequenced in a study of T cell changes during pregnancy in multiple sclerosis. Sequencing was performed with immunoSEQ multiplex PCR; in TCRdb, only in-frame clones are kept and a portion is missing. This sample carries about 64,000 clones, roughly 92% of them seen once, and the ten largest clones take roughly 1.5%. The sample was peripheral blood, taken in the second trimester of pregnancy. The receptors stem from a female donor with multiple sclerosis, enrolled in a pregnancy study. CDR3s include the opening cysteine and the closing phenylalanine or tryptophan. The D gene is left open where the match is weak.

v_gene | d_gene | CDR3aa
TRBV6-4 | TRBD1 | CASSQGQGFGGYTF
TRBV7-9 | TRBD2 | CASSLLAGGPYEQFF
TRBV11-2 | TRBD2 | CASSLGGSRSDTQYF
TRBV5-6 | . | CASSSGVRGGTGQYEQYF
TRBV10-3 | . | CAISATSTNEKLFF
TRBV30 | . | CAWNTGIGNTIYF
TRBV5-5 | . | CASSLTGTPSQETQYF
TRBV4-3 | . | CASSSRDTQYF
TRBV19 | TRBD1 | CASSPKGTGGPNTEAFF
TRBV29-1 | . | CSVNRGTYGYTF
TRBV9 | TRBD1 | CASSVVQGNGELFF
TRBV7-9 | . | CASSLRDTRSYGYTF
TRBV10-1 | . | CASSDGGSGFNEQFF
TRBV10-1 | . | CANDRRLWTKTTYEQYF
TRBV27 | TRBD1 | CASSLRQGISYNEQFF
TRBV19 | . | CASRFRGHQPQHF
TRBV5-4 | . | CASSPRRTDLNTEAFF
TRBV5-1 | . | CASSLPGTLAEAFF
TRBV18 | . | CASSPGQQETQYF
TRBV5-8 | TRBD2 | CASSSLAGVGTDTQYF
TRBV7-7 | TRBD1 | CASSLQGASTDTQYF
TRBV11-2 | TRBD2 | CASRRIAGGSTGELFF
TRBV7-2 | TRBD2 | CASSPTTSGRNYEQYF
TRBV28 | . | CASSPPTDSNQPQHF
TRBV4-1 | TRBD1 | CASSQGGAGTGYEQYF
TRBV25-1 | . | CASSVGGGYEQYF
TRBV18 | . | CASSPRESGNTIYF
TRBV4-3 | . | CASSQQSGINYGYTF
TRBV6-5 | . | CASSRRRNNEQFF
TRBV28 | TRBD2 | CASTLAGGPRYEQFF
TRBV9 | TRBD2 | CASSVGTSGVEQYF
TRBV28 | . | CASSLPGPGELFF
TRBV5-4 | . | CASSLLMGGQETQYF
TRBV5-1 | . | CASSLQGGTYEQYF
TRBV5-5 | . | CASSPTHSGNQPQHF
TRBV7-2 | TRBD1 | CASSYPRGPGANVLTF
TRBV7-2 | . | CASSLTSSYNEQFF
TRBV29-1 | . | CSATGMSTGLAEAFF
TRBV9 | TRBD2 | CASSPRGLAGGKTQYF
TRBV6-6 | . | CASSSSTDTQYF
TRBV6-4 | . | CASSEGSWENTEAFF
TRBV12-5 | TRBD2 | CASGPGLAGAGEQFF
TRBV6-4 | TRBD1 | CANDRGKYNEQFF
TRBV13 | . | CASSPSSQRAGNTIYF
TRBV6-1 | . | CASSPQGSGANVLTF
TRBV7-2 | TRBD1 | CASSFYGARTGGSTEAFF
TRBV10-3 | . | CAISNSSYEQYF
TRBV2 | . | CASSQQGATEAFF
TRBV12-5 | . | CASGLVLGVTGNEQFF
TRBV4-2 | TRBD2 | CASSQDVGTSKFF
TRBV28 | . | CASSLTPKYNEQFF
TRBV29-1 | TRBD2 | CSVESGDGETQYF
TRBV27 | TRBD1 | CASSSTGDNQPQHF
TRBV9 | . | CASSVGWGVSYEQYF
TRBV5-6 | . | CASSLGFETSGGKLFF
TRBV7-2 | . | CASSSDGGDTEAFF
TRBV5-1 | . | CASTPDRNTEAFF
TRBV27 | . | CASSHLRGFPQETQYF
TRBV6-5 | . | CASSYGAPGTEAFF
TRBV10-1 | TRBD1 | CASSGGQSPGKLFF